This TCR beta chain was captured in a study of regulatory T cells in long-lasting Graves disease. Specified time point: newly diagnosed GD, antithyroid drugs for less than 3 months. The TCR library was made from RNA that had been extracted from PBMCs in TRIzol. With iRepertoire HTBI primers and Arm-PCR of CDR3 regions, TCR beta libraries were built. TCRdb re-called the multiplex PCR reads with MiXCR, one entry per CDR3 protein. The sample records approximately 350,000 distinct CDR3 sequences, around 15% being singletons. V lost 3 bases and J 1 base, leaving 6 bases between the germline ends. The CDR3 runs to 13 residues. There are many counts of this clonotype. The same sample was also used in a study of T cells in Graves' hyperthyroidism and ophthalmopathy.

The rearrangement joins TRBV12-3 or TRBV12-4 to TRBJ1-1, with D maybe TRBD1 (5 bases). The clonotype originates from a woman aged 18-29 years with Graves disease. The sample here was peripheral blood mononuclear cells (PBMCs), taken at new diagnosis, from a patient treated with antithyroid drugs. For the CDR3, the DNA is TGTGCCAGCAGTTTTACAGGGAACACTGAAGCTTTCTTT. It encodes CASSFTGNTEAFF.